A single sample is the source of the 19 T cell receptor beta chains below, sequenced in a study of blood T cell repertoires in COVID-19. Assay: immunoSEQ multiplex PCR; the TCRdb copy retains only in-frame clones and omits some. Here the sample spans about 70,000 clones, about nine tenths being singletons. The source material was peripheral blood. These TCRs come from a woman in her late teens or twenties with acute or convalescent COVID-19.

The chain joins TRBV12-2 to TRBJ2-5; the D call of TRBD1 is as the table states it, not checked on the DNA. TRBV12-2 is classified as a pseudogene. This CDR3 spans 17 amino acids. The CDR3 region has the DNA TGTGCAAGTCGCTTATACACGACAGGGAAGTACCAAGAGACCCAGTACTTC. The encoded protein is CASRLYTTGKYQETQYF.

The chain recombines TRBV10-3 with TRBJ1-1; a possible D gene is TRBD1 (5 bases). There are 15 residues in the CDR3. Germline V gene sequence: CDR1 ENHRY, CDR2 SYGVKD. V was clipped by 6 bases and J by 1 base, with 15 bases between them. This CDR3 reads CAISSSGGENTEAFF. The CDR3 DNA follows: TGTGCCATCAGCTCGTCGGGAGGGGAGAACACTGAAGCTTTCTTT.

The chain employs TRBV4-1 and TRBJ1-3; weak D call: TRBD1 (6 bases). The germline CDR1 and CDR2 sequences are MGHRA and YSYEKL. The germline V and J ends were trimmed by 1 base and 2 bases, with 12 bases remaining between them. The CDR3 covers 16 residues. This CDR3 reads CASSQVQQGPGNTIYF. CDR3 DNA sequence: TGCGCCAGCAGCCAAGTACAACAGGGCCCTGGAAACACCATATATTTT.

V and J are TRBV11-2 and TRBJ2-5, with 7 positions matching TRBD2. The CDR3 contains 17 residues. Per the germline V gene, CDR1 is SGHAT and CDR2 is FQNNGV. The V gene end was trimmed by 5 bases and the J gene end by 5 bases; junction bases not matched to a gene: 17. The CDR3 reads CASSPHPTSNLGETQYF. Here the CDR3 DNA reads TGTGCCAGCAGCCCGCACCCGACTAGCAACCTCGGGGAGACCCAGTACTTC. The full variable domain, in which reference TRBV11-2 and TRBJ2-5 provide the parts outside the CDR3, is EAGVAQSPRYKIIEKRQSVAFWCNPISGHATLYWYQQILGQGPKLLIQFQNNGVVDDSQLPKDRFSAERLKGVDSTLKIQPAKLEDSAVYLCASSPHPTSNLGETQYFGPGTRLLVL.

This clone was counted once. The rearrangement uses TRBV19 and TRBJ1-4; D ambiguous. The CDR3 runs 14 residues. The V and J ends lost 3 bases and 2 bases respectively, with 7 bases between them. Germline V gene sequence: CDR1 LNHDA, CDR2 SQIVND (reference sequence). CDR3 region: CASSIGGTNEKLFF. Written as DNA, the CDR3 is TGTGCCAGTAGTATTGGAGGCACTAATGAAAAACTGTTTTTT.

The CDR3 DNA reads as TGTGCCAGCTCACCCATTCTACAAGAGACCCAGTACTTC. Translation gives CASSPILQETQYF. V usage is TRBV18 and J usage is TRBJ2-5; D is undetermined. In germline, CDR1 is KGHSH, CDR2 LQKENI. The CDR3 has 13 amino acids. V was clipped by 3 bases and J by 2 bases, with 7 bases between them.

The chain recombines TRBV4-3 with TRBJ2-7, with D perhaps matching TRBD2 (6 bases). CDR3 length equals 15 residues. Germline V CDR1 and CDR2: LGHNA, YSLEER. The V and J ends lost 0 bases and 7 bases respectively, with 16 bases between them. This CDR3 is CASSQEFGRGWEQYF. The DNA of the CDR3 is TGCGCCAGCAGCCAAGAATTTGGCCGGGGGTGGGAGCAGTACTTC.

Note on this clone: A read error may produce the germline difference seen at one junction end. The CDR3 sequence is CASILRGSTEAFF. Written as DNA, the CDR3 is TGTGCCAGCATCTTACGCGGAAGCACTGAAGCTTTCTTT. The chain couples TRBV11-2 to TRBJ1-1; no firm D call. The CDR3 consists of 13 residues. Germline lookup yields CDR1 SGHAT and CDR2 FQNNGV.

J is TRBJ2-7 and V is TRBV5-6; D uncertain. The CDR3 length is 13 residues. Looked up from germline, CDR1 is SGHDT and CDR2 is YYEEEE. The V end lost 1 base, the J end lost 0 bases, and 5 bases lay between the germline ends. The DNA for the CDR3 is TGTGCCAGCAGCTTGATTAGCTCCTACGAGCAGTACTTC. This gives the protein CASSLISSYEQYF.

The CDR3 protein is CASSERRWRLNTEAFF. DNA of the CDR3: TGTGCCAGTAGTGAACGACGGTGGCGGCTGAACACTGAAGCTTTCTTT. The J gene is TRBJ1-1, the V gene TRBV19; D is unresolved. This CDR3 has 16 residues. The germline V and J ends were trimmed by 5 bases and 0 bases, with 16 bases remaining between them. Germline-derived CDR1 and CDR2 are LNHDA and SQIVND (reference sequence).

This clone was found once. The J gene is TRBJ2-1, the V gene TRBV15, with a weak D call TRBD2 (6 bases). CDR1 and CDR2 (germline): LNHNV, YYDKDF (reference sequence). V was pared by 0 bases and J by 3 bases, with 9 bases between. This CDR3 is 15 amino acids long. CDR3 loop: CATSRERGNYNEQFF. CDR3 bases: TGTGCCACCAGCAGAGAGCGGGGAAACTACAATGAGCAGTTCTTC.

V gene TRBV12-3 or TRBV12-4 combines with J gene TRBJ2-4, with 7 positions matching TRBD2. With 7 bases clipped from V and 6 bases from J, the junction kept 6 bases outside the gene matches. This CDR3 is 13 amino acids long. The CDR3 sequence is CASMMAGVNIQYF. For the CDR3, the DNA is TGTGCCAGCATGATGGCGGGAGTAAACATTCAGTACTTC.

As DNA, the CDR3 is TGTGCCAGCAGTTCGCCCGGGACAGGGGGCTGGGGGGATCAGCCCCAGCATTTT. This translates into CASSSPGTGGWGDQPQHF. The V call is TRBV28, the J call TRBJ1-5; 12 nucleotides align to TRBD1. Trimming at V came to 4 bases and at J to 5 bases, leaving 12 bases not matched to a gene. The V gene's germline CDR1 is MDHEN and CDR2 SYDVKM. The CDR3 has 18 amino acids. Drawing the rest from reference TRBV28 and TRBJ1-5, the complete variable domain is DVKVTQSSRYLVKRTGEKVFLECVQDMDHENMFWYRQDPGLGLRLIYFSYDVKMKEKGDIPEGYSVSREKKERFSLILESASTNQTSMYLCASSSPGTGGWGDQPQHFGDGTRLSIL.

The CDR3 reads CASTRDNRGQETQYF. In nucleotides, the CDR3 is TGTGCCAGCACGCGAGACAACAGGGGCCAAGAGACCCAGTACTTC. This chain uses TRBV2 with TRBJ2-5, with 7 bases lining up with TRBD1. This CDR3 comprises 15 residues. V was pared by 7 bases and J by 1 base, with 9 bases of the junction left unmatched. Germline CDR1 and CDR2: SNHLY and FYNNEI.

The V gene is TRBV7-2, the J gene TRBJ2-1; 11 bases are shared with TRBD2. V was clipped by 4 bases and J by 7 bases; unmatched bases: 12. Germline V CDR1 and CDR2: SGHTA, FQGNSA. This CDR3 has 17 amino acids. The CDR3 sequence is CASSYTVLAGVSNEQFF. Here the CDR3 DNA reads TGTGCCAGCAGCTACACGGTACTAGCGGGAGTTTCGAATGAGCAGTTCTTC. Full variable domain (outside the CDR3, taken from reference TRBV7-2 and TRBJ2-1): GAGVSQSPSNKVTEKGKDVELRCDPISGHTALYWYRQSLGQGLEFLIYFQGNSAPDKSGLPSDRFSAERTGGSVSTLTIQRTQQEDSAVYLCASSYTVLAGVSNEQFFGPGTRLTVL.

This clone was observed a handful of times. The rearrangement joins TRBV28 to TRBJ1-5; 7 bases fit TRBD1. Germline lookup yields CDR1 MDHEN and CDR2 SYDVKM. The CDR3 is 15 amino acids. Unmatched junction bases numbered 2, after V lost 2 bases and J lost 1 base. The CDR3 bases are TGTGCCAGCAGTTTAAAGGGGGCCAGCAATCAGCCCCAGCATTTT. Amino acids: CASSLKGASNQPQHF.

The chain couples TRBV30 to TRBJ1-6; 9 nucleotides align to TRBD1. This CDR3 region has 14 residues. Germline V gene lookup returns CDR1 GTSNPN and CDR2 SVGIG (reference sequence). J lost 9 bases, V lost 0 bases, and 3 bases had no gene match. CDR3 region: CAWSVQGASSPLHF. CDR3 sequence (DNA): TGTGCCTGGAGTGTACAGGGGGCGAGTTCACCCCTCCACTTT.

V gene TRBV9 combines with J gene TRBJ1-2; 10 positions match TRBD1. The CDR3 is 15 amino acids. Losses at the gene ends were 0 bases for V and 4 bases for J; bases not matched to a gene: 3. Germline CDR1 and CDR2: SGDLS and YYNGEE. The CDR3 nucleotides read TGTGCCAGCAGCGTAGAGGGACAGGGGATCTATGGCTACACCTTC. Its protein is CASSVEGQGIYGYTF. Based on the CDR3 plus reference TRBV9 and TRBJ1-2, the full variable domain is DSGVTQTPKHLITATGQRVTLRCSPRSGDLSVYWYQQSLDQGLQFLIQYYNGEERAKGNILERFSAQQFPDLHSELNLSSLELGDSALYFCASSVEGQGIYGYTFGSGTRLTVV.

This chain links TRBV5-6 with TRBJ1-4, with 7 nucleotides matching TRBD1. Germline V CDR1 and CDR2: SGHDT, YYEEEE. The J segment lost 3 bases and the V segment lost 3 bases, leaving 2 bases of the junction unmatched. The CDR3 extends over 14 amino acids. The CDR3 sequence: CASSWGQSNEKLFF. As DNA, the CDR3 is TGTGCCAGCAGCTGGGGACAGTCTAATGAAAAACTGTTTTTT.